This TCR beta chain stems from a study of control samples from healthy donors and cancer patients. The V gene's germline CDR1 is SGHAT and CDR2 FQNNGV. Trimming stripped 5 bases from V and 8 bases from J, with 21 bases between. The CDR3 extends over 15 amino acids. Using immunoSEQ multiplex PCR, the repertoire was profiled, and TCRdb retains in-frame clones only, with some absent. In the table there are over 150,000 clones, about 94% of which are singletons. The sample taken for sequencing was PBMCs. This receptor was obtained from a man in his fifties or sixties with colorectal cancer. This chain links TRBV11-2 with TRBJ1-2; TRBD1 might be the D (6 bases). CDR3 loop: CASSQQGFPTGGYTF. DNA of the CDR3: TGTGCCAGCAGCCAACAGGGATTTCCAACGGGGGGCTACACCTTC.